This entry is about one T cell receptor (beta chain). Sequenced by immunoSEQ multiplex PCR; TCRdb stores in-frame clones only, minus some. The sample consists of about 140,000 clones, 70% to 85% of them appearing once. The CDR3 length is 14 residues. V gave up 6 bases and J gave up 4 bases, with 13 bases separating them. CDR1 and CDR2 (germline): MDHEN, SYDVKM. PBMCs that had been cryopreserved were the source of roughly 2.2 micrograms of genomic DNA for TCR beta libraries. This entry is derived from a study of cytotoxic CD8 clonotypes in ibrutinib-treated CLL. Overall study: Responses comprised approximately 25 partial and 2 complete; at median around 70 months, 14 remained remitted and some twelve progressed. The response samples were taken once patients had been treated for a median of around 11 months, range 6 to 36.

The sample here was PBMCs, taken after 12 months of ibrutinib treatment. This sequence was found in a human donor with chronic lymphocytic leukemia. This chain links TRBV28 with TRBJ1-3; D remains ambiguous. The CDR3 loop reads CASRAAGLGNTIYF. Written as DNA, the CDR3 is TGTGCCAGCAGGGCCGCGGGTCTGGGAAACACCATATATTTT.